This T cell receptor (beta chain) stems from a study of T cell responses to AZD1222 COVID-19 vaccine. Data came from immunoSEQ multiplex PCR; TCRdb stores just in-frame clones and leaves some out. Seen here are 200,000 or so clones, about 89% observed once, and the top ten hold 2.5% to 3%. Study-level findings and limits: Most donors were white British, females outnumbered males, and clonal diversity was possibly underestimated. Seropositive at baseline were only five or six AZD1222 recipients. Spike-specific TCR breadth and depth went up after people got two AZD1222 doses. The repertoires were collected only after the peak T cell response.

Regarding this clone: Its specificity is not known.

The germline V gene has CDR1 WNHNN and CDR2 SYGVQD (reference sequence). The CDR3 totals 13 residues. V was trimmed by 8 bases and J by 5 bases, leaving 13 bases between them. The starting material was peripheral blood, obtained on day 0 of MenACWY control vaccination. The V and J genes are TRBV10-1 and TRBJ2-1; D remains ambiguous. This TCR derives from an adult in good health. For the CDR3, the DNA is TGCGCCAGCCCCTATTTCCTCCACAATGAGCAGTTCTTC. Amino acids: CASPYFLHNEQFF.